This TCR beta chain is drawn from a study of monozygotic twins with inflammatory bowel disease. The CDR3 spans 14 residues. CDR1 MDHEN and CDR2 SYDVKM come from the germline V gene. In preparing each TCR library, about 3,500 ng of total RNA was used. The template-switching step introduced UMIs that carried a 6-nucleotide sample barcode. With the 5' RACE reads reprocessed, TCRdb shows one record per CDR3 protein and no DNA. Here the sample table reports about 330,000 distinct CDR3 sequences. The TCR comes from a human donor with ulcerative colitis or Crohn's disease, or a healthy co-twin of an affected twin (not recorded which). The rearrangement uses TRBV28 and TRBJ2-3; the TCRdb call, TRBD2, lacks DNA for checking. Source material: blood. The CDR3 loop reads CASMEGGPRGTQYF. The complete variable domain, with remaining parts taken from reference TRBV28 and TRBJ2-3, reads DVKVTQSSRYLVKRTGEKVFLECVQDMDHENMFWYRQDPGLGLRLIYFSYDVKMKEKGDIPEGYSVSREKKERFSLILESASTNQTSMYLCASMEGGPRGTQYFGPGTRLTVL.